The rows below give T cell receptor beta chains drawn from one sample of a study of blood T cell repertoires in COVID-19. Repertoires were generated with immunoSEQ multiplex PCR, while TCRdb's copy carries only in-frame clones and drops some. Of roughly 45,000 clones listed, 65% to 90% were seen once; the top ten hold 2% to 3%. The sequenced material came from peripheral blood. Receptor source: a woman of 80 years or more with COVID-19, enrolled during active disease. The CDR3 runs from the conserved cysteine through the conserved F or W. Not every row has a clone size; where given, it reads once, few, many or a size class.

clone_size,v_call,j_call,cdr3_aa
.,TRBV2,TRBJ1-5,CASSGESNQPQHF
once,TRBV2,TRBJ1-5,CASRENRGMGQPQHF
.,TRBV9,TRBJ1-2,CASSAQGFNGYTF
.,TRBV7-2,TRBJ1-1,CASSTQDRPNTEAFF
.,TRBV28,TRBJ1-1,CASTRGGAQNTEAFF
.,TRBV18,TRBJ2-1,CASSPLGSGGAHNEQFF
.,TRBV28,TRBJ2-7,CASGLAGGSSYEQYF
.,TRBV5-1,TRBJ1-4,CASSFTVPNEKLFF
.,TRBV19,TRBJ2-5,CASSIGTSGGHETQYF
.,TRBV5-6,TRBJ2-1,CASSWDRFEQFF
.,TRBV27,TRBJ1-5,CASSFLGQGFQPQHF
.,TRBV5-8,TRBJ2-4,CASSLIGQGGKNIQYF
.,TRBV5-4,TRBJ2-5,CASSFGLAGGQETQYF
.,TRBV24-1,TRBJ2-1,CATSDPGLTEQFF
.,TRBV5-1,TRBJ2-3,CASSLAVRGGTDTQYF
once,TRBV7-3,TRBJ2-2,CASSLGRGDTGELFF
.,TRBV7-2,TRBJ1-6,CASSLRPANSPLHF
.,TRBV30,TRBJ2-3,CAWSVRPGRDRVEYF
.,TRBV15,TRBJ2-7,CATSSFGTGYYEQYF
once,TRBV7-3,TRBJ1-1,CASSQQGRRTEAFF
.,TRBV3-1/TRBV3-2,TRBJ1-1,CASSRSAEAFF
.,TRBV7-3,TRBJ1-1,CASSLSRDRGHAFF
.,TRBV18,TRBJ1-1,CASSPRGQGGTEAFF
.,TRBV12-3/TRBV12-4,TRBJ1-2,CASRTQGSHGYTF
.,TRBV7-9,TRBJ1-2,CASSLGQGYGYTF
.,TRBV5-1,TRBJ1-1,CASSPGREAFF
.,TRBV11-2,TRBJ1-2,CASSPTLQGADGYTF
.,TRBV3-1/TRBV3-2,TRBJ1-2,CASSQDVFLVESGCTF
.,TRBV6-5,TRBJ2-4,CASSTGGKNIQYF
few,TRBV2,TRBJ1-3,CASNAGQHSGNTIYF
once,TRBV6-5,TRBJ2-7,CASSIRQGNHEQYF
.,TRBV5-1,TRBJ1-2,CASSIEQGGLNGYTF
.,TRBV3-1/TRBV3-2,TRBJ2-7,CASSQGLAGGYEQYF
.,TRBV18,TRBJ1-3,CASSPPNRLLSGNTIYF
.,TRBV24-1,TRBJ2-1,CATGLAAFNEQFF
.,TRBV20-1,TRBJ2-7,CSASDRAGGEDEQYF
.,TRBV18,TRBJ2-3,CASSPMTSGGADTQYF
.,TRBV19,TRBJ1-2,CASSIGTALFDYGYTF
medium-sized,TRBV7-8,TRBJ2-1,CASSPSGQGINEQFF
.,TRBV9,TRBJ2-7,CASSGARAYEQYF
.,TRBV7-3,TRBJ1-1,CASSPWSGTEAFF
once,TRBV2,TRBJ2-1,CASNPSVSSYNEQFF
.,TRBV29-1,TRBJ1-4,CSVRPGEKLFF
.,TRBV19,TRBJ1-6,CASSRDRGIGSPLHF
few,TRBV7-8,TRBJ1-2,CASSFRGQGDGYTF
.,TRBV5-5,TRBJ1-1,CASSLSRGNMNTEAFF